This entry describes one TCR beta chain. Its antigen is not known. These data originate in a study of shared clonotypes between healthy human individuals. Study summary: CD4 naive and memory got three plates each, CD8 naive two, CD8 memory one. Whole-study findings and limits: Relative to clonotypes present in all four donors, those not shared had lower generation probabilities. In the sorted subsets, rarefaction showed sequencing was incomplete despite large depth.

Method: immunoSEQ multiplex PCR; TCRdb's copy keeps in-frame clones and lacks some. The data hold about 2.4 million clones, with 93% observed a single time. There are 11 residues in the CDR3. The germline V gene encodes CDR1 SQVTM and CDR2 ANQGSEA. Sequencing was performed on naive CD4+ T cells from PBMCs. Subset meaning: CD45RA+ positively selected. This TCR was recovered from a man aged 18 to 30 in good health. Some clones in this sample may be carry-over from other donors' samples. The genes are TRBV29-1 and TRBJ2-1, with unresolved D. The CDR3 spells CLVGGPNEQFF. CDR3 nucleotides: TGCCTGGTCGGCGGACCCAATGAGCAGTTCTTC.